Listed below are T cell receptor beta chains from one sample, sequenced in a study of shared clonotypes between healthy human individuals. Assay used: immunoSEQ multiplex PCR; TCRdb lists only in-frame clones, some missing. In the table there are about 110,000 clones, less than 80% of which are singletons. Sequenced sample: memory CD8+ T cells sorted from blood. The origin of the receptors is a woman aged 30 to 39 in good health. The conserved cysteine and the conserved F or W are not part of the CDR3 here.

len	v_gene	j_gene	CDR3aa
12	TRBV27	TRBJ2-3	ASSLSFGTSQQY
14	TRBV28	TRBJ2-7	ASSLRGYYRSYEQY
13	TRBV29-1	TRBJ2-1	SAQGGTSGYNEQF
10	TRBV19	TRBJ2-7	ASSMKGLEQY
12	TRBV6-1	TRBJ2-7	ASRQGGRTYEQY
12	TRBV7-9	TRBJ2-7	ASRGTSGSHEQY
13	TRBV28	TRBJ2-7	ASRFSTGSSHEQY
14	TRBV25-1	TRBJ2-3	ASTSPGGEIGDTQY
10	TRBV7-9	TRBJ2-5	ASSRPSETQY
15	TRBV5-8	TRBJ2-2	ASSFGLAGVFPGELF
13	TRBV19	TRBJ1-5	ASSIGAEGRQPQH
13	TRBV28	TRBJ1-2	ASSLWQGADYGYT
14	TRBV7-7	TRBJ2-1	ASSSRVAASYNEQF
11	TRBV5-1	TRBJ2-7	ASSPGTAYEQY
14	TRBV4-1	TRBJ2-3	ASSHSAGGNTDTQY
11	TRBV29-1	TRBJ2-4	SVLGVAKNIQY
14	TRBV21-1	TRBJ2-5	ASSADRVDSEETQY
12	TRBV5-1	TRBJ2-1	ASSISGYYNEQF
13	TRBV28	TRBJ2-7	ASSYGRDRDVKQY
14	TRBV4-1	TRBJ2-7	ASSQQDSLLRYEQY
13	TRBV6-1	TRBJ2-4	ASRPNILAKNIQY
14	TRBV28	TRBJ1-4	ASSSPRTGNHEKLF
11	TRBV6-4	TRBJ1-2	ASRDGSNYGYT
13	TRBV4-1	TRBJ2-1	ASSPTPVGLSEQF
11	TRBV6-1	TRBJ1-2	ASSGTGFYGYT
17	TRBV11-2	TRBJ2-1	ASSFVFGLASETYNEQF
14	TRBV11-2	TRBJ1-2	ASSIGKGRGDRGYT
12	TRBV6-5	TRBJ2-5	ASSGQGPWETQY
15	TRBV7-7	TRBJ2-2	ASTLGRGSEGTGELF
12	TRBV5-4	TRBJ2-5	ASSSPDGGETQY
14	TRBV15	TRBJ1-6	ATSRPLNTGTSPLH
10	TRBV28	TRBJ1-2	ASSFGSQGYT
13	TRBV25-1	TRBJ2-5	ASSEGQGAQETQY
14	TRBV19	TRBJ2-2	ASRRVAVTNTGELF
14	TRBV28	TRBJ2-7	ASSPPRGLNSYEQY
13	TRBV7-8	TRBJ1-2	ASSASRDRGYGYT
13	TRBV7-7	TRBJ2-1	ASSPLGQGSSEQF
16	TRBV11-2	TRBJ2-2	ASSTQLLAGGSTGELF
12	TRBV2	TRBJ1-5	ASSEGIGNQPQH
12	TRBV4-2	TRBJ1-1	ASSLGIVDLQSF
13	TRBV5-4	TRBJ2-7	ASSQGASGSYEQY
18	TRBV28	TRBJ2-3	ASSSLPGLAGGPRTDTQY
13	TRBV4-2	TRBJ2-7	ASSGRQGESYEQY
14	TRBV11-2	TRBJ2-7	ASSHQNREAPYEQY
14	TRBV10-3	TRBJ2-2	AISEVGGRETGELF
13	TRBV7-4	TRBJ1-3	ASSNHRGTGNTIY
12	TRBV10-2	TRBJ2-7	ASRDTTVAYEQY
14	TRBV11-3	TRBJ2-3	ASSPTSGSMADTQY
12	TRBV5-1	TRBJ1-2	ASSWTGYLNGYT
15	TRBV28	TRBJ2-7	ASSSAMTSGRSYEQY